This record looks at one TCR beta chain sequence and its context. The antigen it recognizes is unknown. No base qualities exist here, and no much larger clone lies one base off it. This sample is part of a study of human CD4 T cells and Enterobacteriaceae (dated by TCRdb to about 2020). General study outcomes and caveats: The only basis for inferring the reactivity of ex vivo clonotypes was matching nucleotide sequences to CFSE-low cultures from the same donors. Compared with specific clonotypes, broadly cross-reactive clonotypes seemed more expanded ex vivo, with 11 of 19 and about 65% of the roughly 30 falling in the top 5%.

Deep-level sequencing was performed on ex vivo total memory CD4+ samples, with a detection sensitivity of one cell in 200,000. The QIAamp DNA Micro Kit was used to extract genomic DNA from cell pellets, and the quantity and purity of the genomic DNA were checked by spectrophotometry. Amplification of TCR Vbeta CDR3 regions was performed with the immunoSEQ multiplex PCR assay. The amplicons were sequenced on the Illumina HiSeq platform. Each retrieved sequence was 87 nucleotides long and included the CDR3 region. The study's own analysis went as follows. Each unique productive TCR Vbeta nucleotide sequence counted as a clonotype and was quantified by productive template frequency from ImmunoSEQ Analyzer V3.0. Expanded clonotypes were defined by a threshold at the top 5th percentile of each frequency-ranked repertoire. Repertoire overlap was computed as Chao-Jaccard with the R package fossil and visualized by nonmetric multidimensional scaling with the R package MASS. Here the immuneACCESS table is served through TCRdb, limited to in-frame sequences with V and J called. Missing clones are a known gap in these copies; in checked studies unresolved V genes cover under half, and the rest lacks a known reason. That table is the source of V, J and clone size, and D and trimming were worked out from the DNA. Recorded for this sample are about 29,000 clones; about 80% of them occurred a single time. The ten largest clones take up 1.7% of the sample.

Trimming leaves V shorter by 4 bases and J shorter by 2 bases, with the junction holding 9 bases beyond the gene matches. CDR1 and CDR2 were assigned from the germline V gene as MGHRA and YSYEKL. The CDR3 holds 16 amino acids from the cysteine to the phenylalanine. The entry retains the CDR3 DNA only, 48 bases that are in frame from base 1. Memory CD4+ T cells, defined as all CD4+ cells except CD45RA+CCR7+CD95- naive cells, were FACS-sorted on a FACSAria III to over 95% purity. Healthy donor blood was obtained from blood donation centers in Switzerland. Total CD4+ T cells and monocytes were enriched by positive selection with CD4 and CD14 magnetic microbeads. CD8+, CD14+, CD16+, CD56+, CD19+ and CD25-bright cells were excluded prior to sorting. In a couple of blood donors, total memory CD4+ T cells were sequenced directly ex vivo to assess in vivo expansion of bacteria-reactive clonotypes. Ficoll-Paque Plus was used to isolate peripheral blood mononuclear cells from donor blood.

The specimen was memory CD4+ T cells from blood. Sample cell subset or site, as interpreted from the label and publication: total memory CD4 T cells sorted directly ex vivo, unstimulated. The sequence links TRBV4-1 to TRBJ2-7; TRBD1 agrees with 9 junctional bases. The clonotype comes from a human donor in good health. The CDR3 here reads CASSRDRDVGPYEQYF. The sequence in DNA is TGCGCCAGCAGCCGGGACAGGGACGTCGGTCCCTACGAGCAGTACTTC.